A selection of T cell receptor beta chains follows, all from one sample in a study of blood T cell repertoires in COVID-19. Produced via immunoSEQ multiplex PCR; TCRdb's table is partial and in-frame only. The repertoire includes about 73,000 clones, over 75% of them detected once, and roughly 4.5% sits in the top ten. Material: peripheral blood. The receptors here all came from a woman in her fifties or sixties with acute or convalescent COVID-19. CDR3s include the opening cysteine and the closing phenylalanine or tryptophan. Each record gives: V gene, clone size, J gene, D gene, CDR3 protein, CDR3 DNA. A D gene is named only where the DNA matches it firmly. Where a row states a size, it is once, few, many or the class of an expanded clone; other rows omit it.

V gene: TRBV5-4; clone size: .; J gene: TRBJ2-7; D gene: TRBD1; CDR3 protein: CASSSSGQYLF; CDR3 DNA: TGTGCCAGCAGCTCCTCGGGACAGTACCTCTTC
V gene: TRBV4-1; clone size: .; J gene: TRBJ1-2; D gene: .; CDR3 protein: CASSQVGRPDYGYTF; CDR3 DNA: TGCGCCAGCAGCCAAGTGGGCAGACCCGACTATGGCTACACCTTC
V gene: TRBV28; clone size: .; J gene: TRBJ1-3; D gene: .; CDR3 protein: CASSSGTLRNTIYF; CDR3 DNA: TGTGCCAGCAGTTCAGGTACCCTGAGAAACACCATATATTTT
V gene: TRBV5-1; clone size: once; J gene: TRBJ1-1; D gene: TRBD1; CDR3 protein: CASSPGDRGHTEAFF; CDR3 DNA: TGCGCCAGCAGCCCAGGGGACAGGGGGCACACTGAAGCTTTCTTT
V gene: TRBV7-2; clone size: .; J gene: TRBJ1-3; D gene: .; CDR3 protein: CASSLRGGGNTIYF; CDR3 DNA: TGTGCCAGCAGCTTACGGGGAGGTGGAAACACCATATATTTT
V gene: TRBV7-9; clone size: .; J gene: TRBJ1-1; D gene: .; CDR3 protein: CASSQNGENTEAFF; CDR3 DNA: TGTGCCAGCAGCCAAAACGGGGAGAACACTGAAGCTTTCTTT
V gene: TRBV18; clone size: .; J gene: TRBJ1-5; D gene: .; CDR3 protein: CASSPAGGVGQPQHF; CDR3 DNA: TGTGCCAGCTCGCCCGCTGGGGGGGTGGGTCAGCCCCAGCATTTT
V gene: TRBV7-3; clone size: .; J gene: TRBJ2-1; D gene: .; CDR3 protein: CASSRTATSYNEQFF; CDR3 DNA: TGTGCCAGCAGCCGGACAGCGACCTCCTACAATGAGCAGTTCTTC
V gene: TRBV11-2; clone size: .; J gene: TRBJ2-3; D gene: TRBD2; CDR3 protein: CASSKLAGGRHPSTQYF; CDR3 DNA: TGTGCCAGCAGCAAACTAGCGGGAGGCCGCCATCCAAGTACGCAGTATTTT
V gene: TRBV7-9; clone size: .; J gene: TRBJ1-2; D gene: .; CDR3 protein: CASSLNLSGYTF; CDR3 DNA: TGTGCCAGCAGCTTAAATCTTAGCGGCTACACCTTC
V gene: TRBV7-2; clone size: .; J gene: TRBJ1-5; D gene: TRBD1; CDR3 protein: CASSLEPGGRQPQHF; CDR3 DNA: TGTGCCAGCAGCTTAGAGCCAGGGGGCAGGCAGCCCCAGCATTTT
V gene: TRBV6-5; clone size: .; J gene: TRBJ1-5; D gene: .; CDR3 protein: CASSYQGYSNQPQHF; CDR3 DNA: TGTGCCAGCAGTTACCAGGGGTATAGCAATCAGCCCCAGCATTTT
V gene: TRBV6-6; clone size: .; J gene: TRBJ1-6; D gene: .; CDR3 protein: CASMGTGGNLNSPLHF; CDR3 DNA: TGTGCCAGCATGGGAACAGGCGGGAACCTAAATTCACCCCTCCACTTT
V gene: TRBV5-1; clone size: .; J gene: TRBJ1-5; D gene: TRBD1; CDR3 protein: CASSVDGQGNQPQHF; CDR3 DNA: TGCGCCAGCAGCGTGGATGGACAGGGCAATCAGCCCCAGCATTTT
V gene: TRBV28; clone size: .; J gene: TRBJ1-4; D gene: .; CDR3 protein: CASSPGGGGFEKLFF; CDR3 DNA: TGTGCCAGCAGTCCCGGCGGGGGGGGATTTGAAAAACTGTTTTTT
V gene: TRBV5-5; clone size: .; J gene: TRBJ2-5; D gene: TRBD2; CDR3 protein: CASSIEETGTSVYYETQYF; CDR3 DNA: TGTGCCAGCAGCATTGAGGAAACTGGGACTAGCGTTTATTACGAGACCCAGTACTTC
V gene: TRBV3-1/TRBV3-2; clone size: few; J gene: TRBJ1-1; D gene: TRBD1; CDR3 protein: CASSQAPGQGINTEAFF; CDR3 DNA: TGTGCCAGCAGCCAAGCCCCGGGACAGGGGATTAACACTGAAGCTTTCTTT
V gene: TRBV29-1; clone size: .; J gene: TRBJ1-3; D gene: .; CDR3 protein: CSALKQAVGGNTIYF; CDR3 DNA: TGCAGCGCCCTGAAACAGGCAGTAGGTGGAAACACCATATATTTT
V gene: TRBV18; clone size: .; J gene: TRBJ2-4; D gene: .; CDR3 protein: CASSPLSGSAGNIQYF; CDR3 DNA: TGTGCCAGCTCACCACTGAGCGGATCTGCTGGAAACATTCAGTACTTC
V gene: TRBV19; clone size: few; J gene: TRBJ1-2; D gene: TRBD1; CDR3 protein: CASSRDRNYGYTF; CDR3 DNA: TGTGCCAGTAGTCGGGACAGGAACTATGGCTACACCTTC
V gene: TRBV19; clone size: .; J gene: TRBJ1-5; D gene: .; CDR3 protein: CASSIRASNQPQHF; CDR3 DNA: TGTGCCAGTAGTATCAGGGCTAGCAATCAGCCCCAGCATTTT
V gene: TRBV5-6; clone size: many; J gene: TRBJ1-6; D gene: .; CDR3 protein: CASSLGWGQGSPLHF; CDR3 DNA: TGTGCCAGCAGCTTGGGTTGGGGGCAGGGTTCACCCCTCCACTTT
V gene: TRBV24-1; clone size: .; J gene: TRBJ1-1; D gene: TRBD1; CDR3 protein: CATSDLATGGAFF; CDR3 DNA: TGTGCCACCAGTGATTTGGCGACAGGGGGCGCTTTCTTT
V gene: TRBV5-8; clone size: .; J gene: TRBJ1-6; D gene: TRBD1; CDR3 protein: CASSLPGQGGSPLHF; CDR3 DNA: TGTGCCAGCAGCCTACCGGGACAGGGTGGTTCACCCCTCCACTTT
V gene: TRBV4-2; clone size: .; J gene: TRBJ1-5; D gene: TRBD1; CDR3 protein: CASSPRGIQPQHF; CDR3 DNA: TGTGCCAGCAGCCCCAGGGGGATACAGCCCCAGCATTTT
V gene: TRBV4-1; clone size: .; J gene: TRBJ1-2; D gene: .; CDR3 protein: CASSPRGGGYTF; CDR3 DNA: TGCGCCAGCAGCCCCAGAGGTGGAGGTTACACCTTC
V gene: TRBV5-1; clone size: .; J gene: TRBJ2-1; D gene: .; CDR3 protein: CASRPGTGTYNEQFF; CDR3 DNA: TGCGCCAGCAGGCCCGGGACCGGGACATACAATGAGCAGTTCTTC
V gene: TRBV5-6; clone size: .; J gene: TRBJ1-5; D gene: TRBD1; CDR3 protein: CASSLGDRDQPQHF; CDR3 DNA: TGTGCCAGCAGCTTGGGGGACAGGGATCAGCCCCAGCATTTT
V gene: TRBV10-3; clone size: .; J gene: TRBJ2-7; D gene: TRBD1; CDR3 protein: CATGELYEQYF; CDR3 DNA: TGTGCTACAGGGGAACTCTACGAGCAGTACTTC
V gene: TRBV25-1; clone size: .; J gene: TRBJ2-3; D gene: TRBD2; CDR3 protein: CASSERLSGRKDTQYF; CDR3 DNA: TGTGCCAGCAGCGAACGCCTTAGCGGGAGGAAAGATACGCAGTATTTT
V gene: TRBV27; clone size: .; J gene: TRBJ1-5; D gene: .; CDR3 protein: CASRSSSGAYQPQHF; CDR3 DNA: TGTGCCAGCAGATCCTCCAGCGGGGCCTATCAGCCCCAGCATTTT
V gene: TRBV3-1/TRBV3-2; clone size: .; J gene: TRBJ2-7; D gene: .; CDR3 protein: CASSQIGDSHEQYF; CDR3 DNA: TGTGCCAGCAGCCAAATAGGAGACAGCCACGAGCAGTACTTC
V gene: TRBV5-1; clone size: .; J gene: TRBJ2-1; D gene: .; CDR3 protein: CASSPGLYNEQFF; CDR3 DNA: TGCGCCAGCAGCCCGGGACTTTACAATGAGCAGTTCTTC
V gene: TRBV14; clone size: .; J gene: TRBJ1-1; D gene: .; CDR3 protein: CASSRRAAGVFTEAFF; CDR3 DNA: TGTGCCAGCAGCCGTCGCGCGGCGGGAGTCTTCACTGAAGCTTTCTTT
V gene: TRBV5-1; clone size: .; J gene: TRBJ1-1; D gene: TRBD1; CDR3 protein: CASSYGQDTEAFF; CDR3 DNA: TGCGCCAGCAGTTACGGACAGGACACTGAAGCTTTCTTT
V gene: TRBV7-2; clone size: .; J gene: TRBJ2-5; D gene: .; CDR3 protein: CASSFSTQETQYF; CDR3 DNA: TGTGCCAGCAGCTTTAGTACCCAAGAGACCCAGTACTTC
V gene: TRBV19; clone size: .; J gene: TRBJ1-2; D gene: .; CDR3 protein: CASSSPRDGTKNYGYTF; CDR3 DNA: TGTGCCAGTAGCAGCCCTCGGGACGGGACAAAGAACTATGGCTACACCTTC
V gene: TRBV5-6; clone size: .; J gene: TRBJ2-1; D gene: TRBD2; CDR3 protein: CASSFPNSGWKQFF; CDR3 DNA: TGTGCCAGCAGCTTCCCGAATAGCGGGTGGAAACAGTTCTTC
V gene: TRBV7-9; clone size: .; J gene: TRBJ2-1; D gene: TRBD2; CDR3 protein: CASSLLAGAPGEQFF; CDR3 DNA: TGTGCCAGCAGCTTGCTAGCGGGGGCCCCGGGGGAGCAGTTCTTC
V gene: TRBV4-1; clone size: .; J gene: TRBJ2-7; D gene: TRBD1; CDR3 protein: CASSQQDRPDYEQYF; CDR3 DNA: TGCGCCAGCAGCCAACAGGACAGGCCCGACTACGAGCAGTACTTC
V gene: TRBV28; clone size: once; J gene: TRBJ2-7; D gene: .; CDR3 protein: CASNPLGGTYEQYF; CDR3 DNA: TGTGCCAGCAACCCACTAGGGGGAACCTACGAGCAGTACTTC
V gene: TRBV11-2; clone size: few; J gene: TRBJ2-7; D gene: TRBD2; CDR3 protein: CASRKGTSGSYEQYF; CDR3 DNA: TGTGCCAGCAGGAAGGGGACTAGCGGCTCCTACGAGCAGTACTTC